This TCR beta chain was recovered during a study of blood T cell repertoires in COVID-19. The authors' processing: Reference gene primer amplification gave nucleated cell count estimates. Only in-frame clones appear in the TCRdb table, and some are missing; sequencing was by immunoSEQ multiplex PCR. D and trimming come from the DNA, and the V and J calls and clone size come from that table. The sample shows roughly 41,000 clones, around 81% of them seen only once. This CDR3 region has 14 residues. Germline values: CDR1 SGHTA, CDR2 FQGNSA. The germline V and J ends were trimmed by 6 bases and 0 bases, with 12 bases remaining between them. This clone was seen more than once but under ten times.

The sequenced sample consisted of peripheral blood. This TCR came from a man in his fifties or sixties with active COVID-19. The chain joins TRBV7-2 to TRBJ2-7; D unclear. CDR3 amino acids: CASRVDFSSYEQYF. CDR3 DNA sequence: TGTGCCAGCAGGGTTGACTTCAGCTCCTACGAGCAGTACTTC.